This TCR beta chain appears in the sequencing data of a study of T cell changes during pregnancy in multiple sclerosis. The protocol was immunoSEQ multiplex PCR, while the TCRdb copy is restricted to in-frame clones and leaves out a portion. The data hold 90,000 to 100,000 clones, with 90% to 95% observed a single time. The count of this clone is one. CDR1 is SGHTA, CDR2 FQGTGA, per germline. The CDR3 totals 14 residues. Trimming pared 2 bases from V and 4 bases from J, leaving 11 bases between. The receptor's source is a female donor in good health, enrolled as a control in a pregnancy study. The source material was peripheral blood, sampled after pregnancy. The J gene is TRBJ1-2, the V gene TRBV7-3; a weak D match, TRBD1 (5 bases). The CDR3 protein is CASSLGGEPYGYTF. The CDR3 nucleotides are TGTGCCAGCAGCTTAGGGGGGGAGCCCTATGGCTACACCTTC.